A single sample is the source of the 19 T cell receptor beta chains below, sequenced in a study of T cells in Graves' hyperthyroidism and ophthalmopathy. There were TCR beta CDR3 regions amplified from RNA transcripts. The study used the HTBI primer set for a first-round RT-PCR of the TCR CDR3. A single record per CDR3 protein comes from TCRdb applying MiXCR to the multiplex PCR reads. The table has about 130,000 distinct CDR3 sequences, approximately 20% seen once. Source material: blood. These TCRs come from a woman aged 50 to 60 with Graves' hyperthyroidism that later progressed to Graves' ophthalmopathy.

The sample holds a few counts of this clonotype. The chain carries TRBV15 and TRBJ2-7, with a possible D match to TRBD2 (6 bases). Trimming took 2 bases from V and 9 from J, leaving 17 bases between them. CDR1 and CDR2 from the germline V gene are LNHNV and YYDKDF (reference sequence). There are 14 residues in the CDR3. In nucleotides, the CDR3 is TGTGCCACCAGCAGACGGGAGAGGAGTGACGGGCAGTACTTC. It codes for CATSRRERSDGQYF.

The chain uses TRBV4-1 and TRBJ2-2; D possibly corresponds to TRBD2 (7 bases). V lost 0 bases and J 7 bases, leaving 18 bases between the germline ends. Germline loops: CDR1 MGHRA, CDR2 YSYEKL. The CDR3 runs to 17 residues. The CDR3 DNA reads TGCGCCAGCAGCCAAGAGGGGGGGGGCGATCTTGGCGGGGAGCTGTTTTTT. It codes for CASSQEGGGDLGGELFF.

This clonotype was picked up many times. The CDR3 sequence is CASSFGIAFF. The CDR3 bases are TGTGCCAGCAGTTTTGGGATAGCTTTCTTT. The rearrangement joins TRBV12-3 or TRBV12-4 to TRBJ1-1; D is ambiguous. Between the trimmed V and J ends, which lost 3 bases and 10 bases, there was a span of 6 bases. The CDR3 has 10 residues.

The rearrangement links TRBV2 to TRBJ2-3; TRBD1 matches at 8 bases. Looked up from germline, CDR1 is SNHLY and CDR2 is FYNNEI. The CDR3 length is 19 residues. J lost 0 bases, V lost 1 base, and 12 bases had no gene match. CDR3 loop: CASSEGFQGALSSTDTQYF. The CDR3 DNA follows: TGTGCCAGCAGTGAAGGTTTTCAGGGGGCCCTTTCTAGCACAGATACGCAGTATTTT. Drawing the rest from reference TRBV2 and TRBJ2-3, the complete variable domain is EPEVTQTPSHQVTQMGQEVILRCVPISNHLYFYWYRQILGQKVEFLVSFYNNEISEKSEIFDDQFSVERPDGSNFTLKIRSTKLEDSAMYFCASSEGFQGALSSTDTQYFGPGTRLTVL.

V usage is TRBV19 and J usage is TRBJ2-3; the D gene could be TRBD1 or TRBD2 (6 bases each). V was clipped by 3 bases and J by 0 bases, with 10 bases between them. In germline, CDR1 is LNHDA, CDR2 SQIVND (reference sequence). This CDR3 has 15 residues. This chain's CDR3 is CASSMGGPSTDTQYF. Here the CDR3 DNA reads TGTGCCAGTAGTATGGGGGGCCCTAGCACAGATACGCAGTATTTT.

This chain joins TRBV27 and TRBJ2-5; TRBD1 might be the D (5 bases). Trimming pared 7 bases from V and 3 bases from J, leaving 12 bases between. The CDR3 sequence is 13 residues long. Per germline, CDR1 MNHEY and CDR2 SMNVEV (reference sequence). Here the CDR3 DNA reads TGTGCCAGCAAGATCAGGGTTGAAGAGACCCAGTACTTC. Residues: CASKIRVEETQYF.

This clonotype appeared many times. V and J are TRBV4-2 and TRBJ2-7; D is undetermined. The V end lost 4 bases, the J end lost 0 bases, and 16 bases lay between the germline ends. CDR1 and CDR2 (germline): LGHNA, YNFKEQ. The CDR3 is made up of 16 amino acids. CDR3 in amino acids: CASSPNFRANSYEQYF. CDR3 sequence (DNA): TGTGCCAGCAGCCCCAATTTCCGGGCGAACTCCTACGAGCAGTACTTC.

The chain has TRBV5-1 and TRBJ2-1; the match to TRBD1 covers 7 bases. With 5 bases clipped from V and 2 bases from J, the junction kept 7 bases outside the gene matches. This CDR3 contains 15 residues. Germline CDR1 and CDR2: SGHRS and YFSETQ. The chain's CDR3 is CASSPRGTAYNEQFF. CDR3 DNA sequence: TGCGCCAGCAGTCCCAGGGGGACGGCCTACAATGAGCAGTTCTTC.

The J gene is TRBJ1-2, the V gene TRBV9; TRBD1 matches 7 bases. The CDR3 is 16 amino acids. CDR1 and CDR2 from the germline V gene are SGDLS and YYNGEE. V gave up 0 bases and J gave up 0 bases; unmatched junction bases: 5. The CDR3 loop is CASSVDGTASNYGYTF. CDR3 DNA sequence: TGTGCCAGCAGCGTAGATGGGACAGCCTCTAACTATGGCTACACCTTC.

The table lists this clonotype with many counts. The chain links TRBV28 to TRBJ2-7; D unresolved. CDR1 and CDR2 from the germline V gene are MDHEN and SYDVKM. The ends were cut back, 4 bases at V and 2 bases at J, with 12 bases in the middle. CDR3 length: 14 amino acids. CDR3 residues: CASSSDRPPYEQYF. For the CDR3, the DNA is TGTGCCAGCAGTTCAGATCGCCCCCCCTACGAGCAGTACTTC.

This clonotype was seen more than once but under ten times. The V and J genes are TRBV2 and TRBJ1-5; D is unclear. CDR1 is SNHLY, CDR2 FYNNEI, per germline. The CDR3 totals 15 residues. Trimming pared 6 bases from V and 0 bases from J, leaving 12 bases between. The CDR3 DNA is TGTGCCAGCAGCAGACGGAGCGTTAGCAATCAGCCCCAGCATTTT. Its translation is CASSRRSVSNQPQHF.

This clonotype was counted between two and nine times. A junction boundary mismatches the germline segment, possibly from a read error. This chain connects TRBV2 to TRBJ1-4, with a weak D call TRBD1 (5 bases). CDR3 size: 13 residues. Germline CDR1 reads SNHLY; CDR2 reads FYNNEI. The CDR3 spells CASSELGDEKLSF. Written as DNA, the CDR3 is TGTGCCAGCAGTGAATTGGGGGATGAAAAACTGTCTTTT.

This clonotype was detected ten times or more. The chain uses TRBV7-9 and TRBJ1-3; possible D gene TRBD1, 5 bases. V was cut by 8 bases and J by 0 bases, with 11 bases left in between. CDR1 and CDR2 (germline): SEHNR, FQNEAQ (reference sequence). The CDR3 runs 14 residues. CDR3 sequence reads: CASSWGISGNTIYF. The DNA for the CDR3 is TGTGCCAGCTCCTGGGGGATCTCTGGAAACACCATATATTTT.

The sample holds a few counts of this clonotype. V is TRBV9 and J is TRBJ2-3; TRBD1 matches at 9 bases. The CDR3 is made up of 15 amino acids. V dropped 4 bases and J dropped 4; count of bases not matched to a gene: 7. Per germline, CDR1 SGDLS and CDR2 YYNGEE. CDR3 in DNA: TGTGCCAGCAGCCCGACAGGGGGAAGGGCAGATACGCAGTATTTT. Its protein product is CASSPTGGRADTQYF.

The chain couples TRBV15 to TRBJ2-3; 12 bases fit TRBD2. The CDR3 has 19 amino acids. J was trimmed by 3 bases and V by 0 bases; bases with no gene match: 10. Germline V CDR1 and CDR2: LNHNV, YYDKDF (reference sequence). The DNA of the CDR3 is TGTGCCACCAGCAGAGAAGCGGGAAGACTAGCGGGAGTGACAGATACGCAGTATTTT. The encoded protein is CATSREAGRLAGVTDTQYF.

This clonotype was counted between two and nine times. J is TRBJ1-2 and V is TRBV14; weak D call: TRBD1 (6 bases). This CDR3 is built from 13 residues. Germline V gives CDR1 SGHDN, CDR2 FVKESK. Between the trimmed V and J ends, which lost 5 bases and 4 bases, there was a span of 11 bases. CDR3 loop: CASSSRGGYGYTF. CDR3 nucleotide sequence: TGTGCCAGCAGCAGCAGGGGAGGCTATGGCTACACCTTC.

The V and J genes are TRBV19 and TRBJ1-5, with D hard to call. In germline, CDR1 is LNHDA, CDR2 SQIVND (reference sequence). CDR3 length equals 13 residues. Trimming shortened V by 3 bases and J by 4 bases, and 7 bases separated the two germline ends. The CDR3 here is CASSILINQPQHF. DNA for the CDR3: TGTGCCAGTAGTATCCTGATTAATCAGCCCCAGCATTTT.

The V call is TRBV2, the J call TRBJ1-1; D remains unclear. The ends were cut back, 4 bases at V and 1 base at J, with 16 bases in the middle. Germline V gene sequence: CDR1 SNHLY, CDR2 FYNNEI. CDR3 length: 16 amino acids. The CDR3: CASSGGKGGGNTEAFF. CDR3 in DNA: TGTGCCAGCAGTGGAGGGAAGGGCGGTGGGAACACTGAAGCTTTCTTT.

This rearrangement joins TRBV6-1 to TRBJ2-1; 7 bases fit TRBD2. The J segment lost 4 bases and the V segment lost 3 bases, leaving 6 bases of the junction unmatched. CDR1 and CDR2 (germline): MNHNS, SASEGT. The CDR3 loop spans 15 amino acids. The CDR3 bases are TGTGCCAGCAGTGAGGGGGAGGGCCCTTACAATGAGCAGTTCTTC. Its translation is CASSEGEGPYNEQFF.